This TCR beta chain was retrieved from a study of blood T cell repertoires in COVID-19. Per germline, CDR1 MRHNA and CDR2 SNTAGT. The V and J ends lost 3 bases and 4 bases respectively, with 10 bases between them. The CDR3 is 14 amino acids. This clone came up a few times. The authors' processing: It was from reference gene primer amplification that nucleated cell counts were estimated. Repertoires were generated with immunoSEQ multiplex PCR, while TCRdb's copy carries only in-frame clones and drops some. V, J and clone size reflect that table, while D and trimming were determined from the DNA. The data hold some 700,000 clones, with around 90% observed a single time.

Sequencing was carried out using peripheral blood. This chain connects TRBV6-4 to TRBJ1-5; TRBD1 is a possible D gene (6 bases). This sequence originates from a woman between 18 and 29 years old with acute or convalescent COVID-19. The CDR3 region is CASSESQGNQPQHF. In DNA form, the CDR3 reads TGTGCCAGCAGTGAGTCCCAGGGGAATCAGCCCCAGCATTTT.